Presented here are 16 T cell receptor beta chains from one specimen sequenced in a study of vaccination effects on CD4 cells after COVID-19. Antigen-specific CD4+ T cell clonotypes were called by their expansion after viral peptide-pool culture in ViraFEST. The culture ran for 9 to 11 days, and then CD4+ T cells were isolated. Recipients of the vaccine had no prior SARS-CoV-2 infection and negative nucleocapsid antibodies. TCRdb keeps only in-frame clones here, not all; method: immunoSEQ multiplex PCR. Found here are fewer than 30,000 clones, approximately 76% of them singletons; the top ten hold more than 9%. Their target antigens are unknown. The source was CD4+ T cells from PBMCs cultured with SARS-CoV-2 spike peptides, collected before COVID-19 vaccination. Receptors were obtained from a human donor who received a COVID-19 vaccine.

This chain joins TRBV7-9 and TRBJ1-4; D call uncertain. Germline V CDR1 and CDR2: SEHNR, FQNEAQ (reference sequence). The CDR3 is 16 amino acids. Trimming stripped 2 bases from V and 0 bases from J, with 10 bases between. CDR3: CASSLYRTPTNEKLFF. The CDR3 bases are TGTGCCAGCAGCTTATACCGAACTCCAACTAATGAAAAACTGTTTTTT.

The chain couples TRBV28 to TRBJ1-1; D is ambiguous. V dropped 7 bases and J dropped 0 bases, with 9 bases sitting between them. CDR1 is MDHEN, CDR2 SYDVKM, per germline. The CDR3 sequence is 13 residues long. This CDR3 reads CASKVGMNTEAFF. CDR3 nucleotides: TGTGCCAGCAAAGTGGGGATGAACACTGAAGCTTTCTTT. Full variable domain (rest looked up from reference TRBV28 and TRBJ1-1): DVKVTQSSRYLVKRTGEKVFLECVQDMDHENMFWYRQDPGLGLRLIYFSYDVKMKEKGDIPEGYSVSREKKERFSLILESASTNQTSMYLCASKVGMNTEAFFGQGTRLTVV.

This clone was recorded a few times. The CDR3 sequence: CASSVGQGYGYTF. Here the CDR3 DNA reads TGTGCCAGCAGCGTCGGACAGGGCTATGGCTACACCTTC. This chain connects TRBV9 to TRBJ1-2; TRBD1 agrees at 8 bases. Germline V gene data show CDR1 as SGDLS and CDR2 as YYNGEE. Germline trimming cut 2 bases from V and 4 bases from J; bases unmatched to any gene: 1. This CDR3 is built from 13 residues.

The chain couples TRBV11-2 to TRBJ2-3; D call uncertain. Germline values: CDR1 SGHAT, CDR2 FQNNGV. The CDR3 is 14 residues long. V lost 1 base to trimming and J lost 2 bases, with 7 bases between them. This CDR3 is CASSLGPTTDTQYF. CDR3 nucleotide sequence: TGTGCCAGCAGCTTAGGACCCACCACAGATACGCAGTATTTT.

The J gene is TRBJ1-1, the V gene TRBV18; D is ambiguous. Germline-derived CDR1 and CDR2 are KGHSH and LQKENI. This CDR3 is built from 15 residues. V lost 3 bases, J lost 5 bases, and 16 bases lay in between. The CDR3: CASSPQGGEETEAFF. DNA for the CDR3: TGTGCCAGCTCACCCCAAGGTGGGGAGGAGACTGAAGCTTTCTTT.

V and J are TRBV3-1 (or the pseudogene TRBV3-2) and TRBJ2-7, with 7 bases fitting TRBD1. CDR1 and CDR2 from the germline V gene are LGHDT and YNNKEL (reference sequence). The trim removed 0 bases at V and 2 bases at J, leaving 7 bases unmatched. CDR3 length equals 16 residues. CDR3: CASSQDDYRGTYEQYF. The CDR3 bases are TGTGCCAGCAGCCAAGATGACTACAGGGGAACCTACGAGCAGTACTTC.

The V and J genes are TRBV6-5 and TRBJ2-2; the D is unclear. The germline CDR1 and CDR2 sequences are MNHEY and SVGAGI. The CDR3 is made up of 15 amino acids. The ends were cut back, 2 bases at V and 2 bases at J, with 9 bases in the middle. CDR3 bases: TGTGCCAGCAGTTACCAGGTAGCCAACACCGGGGAGCTGTTTTTT. This codes for CASSYQVANTGELFF.

V gene TRBV3-1 (or the pseudogene TRBV3-2) combines with J gene TRBJ1-1, with D possibly being TRBD1 (5 bases). Germline V gene lookup returns CDR1 LGHDT and CDR2 YNNKEL (reference sequence). CDR3 length equals 13 residues. V lost 4 bases and J 2 bases, leaving 8 bases between the germline ends. CDR3 region: CASSPDINTEAFF. Here the CDR3 DNA reads TGTGCCAGCAGCCCGGACATTAACACTGAAGCTTTCTTT.

The rearrangement links TRBV5-1 to TRBJ2-7; possibly TRBD1 for D (6 bases). The germline gives CDR1 SGHRS, CDR2 YFSETQ. The CDR3 consists of 15 residues. Deletions cut 2 bases from V and 7 bases from J, with 19 bases between. The CDR3 here is CASSFGQNNPGEQYF. Written as DNA, the CDR3 is TGCGCCAGCAGCTTCGGACAGAACAACCCAGGGGAGCAGTACTTC. The full variable domain, with the rest looked up from reference TRBV5-1 and TRBJ2-7, is KAGVTQTPRYLIKTRGQQVTLSCSPISGHRSVSWYQQTPGQGLQFLFEYFSETQRNKGNFPGRFSGRQFSNSRSEMNVSTLELGDSALYLCASSFGQNNPGEQYFGPGTRLTVT.

V and J are TRBV5-1 and TRBJ1-4; a possible D gene is TRBD1 (6 bases). V was cut by 0 bases and J by 3 bases, with 12 bases left in between. CDR1 and CDR2 from the germline V gene are SGHRS and YFSETQ. This CDR3 region has 16 residues. CDR3 sequence (DNA): TGCGCCAGCAGCTTGGCCATAGGACAGTCTAATGAAAAACTGTTTTTT. Translating gives CASSLAIGQSNEKLFF.

The chain has TRBV28 and TRBJ1-2; no reliable D call. This CDR3 contains 12 residues. V shed 3 bases and J shed 5 bases, with 7 bases lying between them. The germline V gene encodes CDR1 MDHEN and CDR2 SYDVKM. CDR3 sequence reads: CASSFKGYGYTF. CDR3 sequence (DNA): TGTGCCAGCAGTTTCAAAGGGTATGGCTACACCTTC.

This clone has a handful of counts. The CDR3 DNA is TGTGCCAGCAGCTTGGAGGGAAGATACGAGCAGTACTTC. Amino acid sequence: CASSLEGRYEQYF. This rearrangement joins TRBV5-6 to TRBJ2-7; D uncertain. The germline V gene has CDR1 SGHDT and CDR2 YYEEEE. This CDR3 region has 13 residues. V lost 0 bases and J 4 bases, leaving 8 bases between the germline ends.

This clone was picked up one time. The chain joins TRBV9 to TRBJ2-3, with 9 bases identical to TRBD2. The germline gives CDR1 SGDLS, CDR2 YYNGEE. The CDR3 totals 16 residues. J gave up 2 bases and V 4 bases, and 8 bases lay outside the gene matches. CDR3 region: CASSPGLAYVTDTQYF. The CDR3 DNA reads TGTGCCAGCAGCCCGGGACTAGCATATGTCACAGATACGCAGTATTTT.

The chain links TRBV12-3 or TRBV12-4 to TRBJ1-1; D not resolved. CDR3 length equals 13 residues. The germline V and J ends were trimmed by 7 bases and 1 base, with 10 bases remaining between them. The DNA for the CDR3 is TGTGCCAGCATCGAGATGAGGAACACTGAAGCTTTCTTT. Encoded protein: CASIEMRNTEAFF.

This chain joins TRBV20-1 and TRBJ1-1; 7 bases match TRBD1. The germline V gene has CDR1 DFQATT and CDR2 SNEGSKA (reference sequence). This CDR3 is built from 14 residues. Trimming cost V 3 bases and J 2 bases; bases outside gene matches: 6. CDR3 in DNA: TGCAGTGCTAGTGGCGGGACAGCCAACACTGAAGCTTTCTTT. Translation: CSASGGTANTEAFF.

V usage is TRBV5-6 and J usage is TRBJ2-7; TRBD1 matches 7 bases. The CDR3 runs to 16 residues. Looked up from germline, CDR1 is SGHDT and CDR2 is YYEEEE. J was trimmed by 0 bases and V by 1 base; bases with no gene match: 7. The CDR3 protein is CASSLYGDRASYEQYF. DNA of the CDR3: TGTGCCAGCAGCTTGTATGGTGACAGGGCCTCCTACGAGCAGTACTTC.